The 30 T cell receptor beta chains listed next were all sequenced from one sample in a study of T-cell reconstitution after alpha-beta-depleted transplantation in children. Preparing the TCRbeta library involved the use of unique molecular identifiers. Via MiXCR, TCRdb re-called the PCR reads, giving one row per CDR3 protein. The sample consists of some 200,000 distinct CDR3 sequences, over 5.5% of them appearing once. This material consisted of PBMCs from the stem cell graft donor, taken from the stem cell graft. All receptors derive from a human donor who donated a stem cell graft to a child with Wiskott-Aldrich syndrome.

This clonotype was found many times. This rearrangement joins TRBV12-3 or TRBV12-4 to TRBJ1-4; 9 bases agree with TRBD1. The trim removed 3 bases at V and 5 bases at J, leaving 1 base unmatched. This CDR3 has 14 residues. The CDR3 nucleotides are TGTGCCAGCAGTTTTGGGACAGGGAATGAAAAACTGTTTTTT. Protein product: CASSFGTGNEKLFF.

This clonotype was counted many times. The chain has TRBV12-3 or TRBV12-4 and TRBJ2-4, with TRBD1 matching 9 bases. The ends lost 4 bases at V and 3 bases at J; junction bases unmatched: 4. This CDR3 has 15 residues. For the CDR3, the DNA is TGTGCCAGCAGTTCCAACAGGGGGCGCAAAAACATTCAGTACTTC. Translated, it gives CASSSNRGRKNIQYF.

This clonotype was seen ten or more times. The CDR3 nucleotides are TGCGCCAGCAGCCAAGGAGACAGGGATTGGAACACCATATATTTT. Protein product: CASSQGDRDWNTIYF. J is TRBJ1-3 and V is TRBV4-1; TRBD1 aligns across 7 bases. There are 15 residues in the CDR3. Germline values: CDR1 MGHRA, CDR2 YSYEKL. The V segment lost 1 base and the J segment 7 bases; nucleotides outside the gene matches: 7.

As to this clonotype: A much more abundant neighbour one base away suggests this may be a read error. V usage is TRBV5-1 and J usage is TRBJ2-3, with D perhaps matching TRBD1 or TRBD2 (6 bases each). Looked up from germline, CDR1 is SGHRS and CDR2 is YFSETQ. V gave up 7 bases and J gave up 4 bases, with 13 bases separating them. The CDR3 runs to 13 residues. In DNA, the CDR3 is TGCGCCAGCGGCTCGGGGGCGGCAGATACGCAGTATTTT. It translates to CASGSGAADTQYF.

The chain links TRBV6-2 or TRBV6-3 to TRBJ2-3, with TRBD2 as a possible D gene (6 bases). The CDR3 spans 12 residues. Germline-derived CDR1 and CDR2 are MNHEY and SVGEGT. V lost 8 bases and J 7 bases, leaving 13 bases between the germline ends. Written as DNA, the CDR3 is TGTGCCAGCGCCCCACGGGAGTATACGCAGTATTTT. Protein: CASAPREYTQYF.

This clonotype was observed at least ten times. The rearrangement joins TRBV20-1 to TRBJ1-2; no firm D call. Trimming left V 6 bases short and J 2 bases short, with 13 bases between. The CDR3 extends over 13 amino acids. Germline CDR1 reads DFQATT; CDR2 reads SNEGSKA (reference sequence). The CDR3 nucleotides read TGCAGTGCACCTCCCCGAGGGAACTATGGCTACACCTTC. It codes for CSAPPRGNYGYTF.

The table lists this clonotype with many counts. J is TRBJ1-1 and V is TRBV6-6; D might be TRBD1 (5 bases). CDR3 length: 14 amino acids. V was trimmed by 2 bases and J by 1 base, leaving 8 bases between them. CDR1 MNHNY and CDR2 SVGAGI come from the germline V gene (reference sequence). In DNA form, the CDR3 reads TGTGCCAGCAGTTACAGCGGGGGGAACACTGAAGCTTTCTTT. This codes for CASSYSGGNTEAFF.

This clonotype was counted ten times or more. J is TRBJ2-7 and V is TRBV12-3 or TRBV12-4; D unresolved. The CDR3 runs to 11 residues. The V end lost 5 bases, the J end lost 1 base, and 3 bases lay between the germline ends. CDR3 coding DNA: TGTGCCAGCAGTCAGTCCTACGAGCAGTACTTC. The encoded protein is CASSQSYEQYF.

This clonotype was picked up many times. The chain recombines TRBV20-1 with TRBJ1-1; tentative D call: TRBD1 (5 bases). Deletions cut 1 base from V and 5 bases from J, with 11 bases between. The CDR3 length is 13 residues. The germline V gene has CDR1 DFQATT and CDR2 SNEGSKA (reference sequence). This CDR3 reads CSARGGLGTEAFF. CDR3 coding DNA: TGCAGTGCTAGAGGGGGGTTGGGGACTGAAGCTTTCTTT.

This clonotype was seen repeatedly, ten times or more. V is TRBV4-2 and J is TRBJ2-3, with 8 nucleotides matching TRBD1. The germline V gene encodes CDR1 LGHNA and CDR2 YNFKEQ. This CDR3 has 17 residues. J gave up 1 base and V 4 bases, and 10 bases lay outside the gene matches. Here the CDR3 DNA reads TGTGCCAGCAGCCGGGTCTTGGTGGGACAGGGCACAGATACGCAGTATTTT. Encoded protein: CASSRVLVGQGTDTQYF.

This clonotype was picked up many times. The chain links TRBV6-1 to TRBJ1-2, with a tentative D call TRBD1 (6 bases). Per the germline V gene, CDR1 is MNHNS and CDR2 is SASEGT. This CDR3 region has 13 residues. V was shortened by 7 bases and J by 6 bases, with 15 bases between the two germline ends. The CDR3 DNA is TGTGCCAGCACCGAGATACAGGGAGATGGCTACACCTTC. It yields the protein CASTEIQGDGYTF.

This clonotype has ten or more counts. V is TRBV20-1 and J is TRBJ2-5; D is perhaps TRBD1 or TRBD2 (5 bases each). The CDR3 runs 14 residues. Germline CDR1 reads DFQATT; CDR2 reads SNEGSKA (reference sequence). V was clipped by 5 bases and J by 3 bases, with 16 bases between them. CDR3 loop: CSAWGLGPKETQYF. Written as DNA, the CDR3 is TGCAGTGCTTGGGGGTTAGGCCCTAAAGAGACCCAGTACTTC.

This clonotype was found many times. The V and J genes are TRBV20-1 and TRBJ2-3; 9 positions agree with TRBD2. The V and J ends lost 1 base and 2 bases, in that order; junction bases with no gene match: 4. Per germline, CDR1 DFQATT and CDR2 SNEGSKA (reference sequence). The CDR3 loop spans 15 amino acids. CDR3 coding DNA: TGCAGTGCTAGAGGGACTAGCGAGTTCACAGATACGCAGTATTTT. Protein: CSARGTSEFTDTQYF.

This clonotype came up a few times. The chain joins TRBV5-1 to TRBJ2-7; D gene unclear. The CDR3 extends over 14 amino acids. The V gene's germline CDR1 is SGHRS and CDR2 YFSETQ. Trimming took off 0 bases at V and 6 bases at J, with 13 bases between the two ends. The CDR3 spells CASSLAGILLEQYF. The CDR3 nucleotides are TGCGCCAGCAGCTTGGCTGGGATTCTGCTCGAGCAGTACTTC.

This clonotype showed up many times. The chain combines TRBV15 with TRBJ2-1, with 7 bases matching TRBD2. Germline V gene sequence: CDR1 LNHNV, CDR2 YYDKDF (reference sequence). This CDR3 has 13 amino acids. After removal of 8 bases from V and 10 bases from J, the junction contained 11 bases not matched to a gene. The CDR3 spells CATLGLAVGEQFF. The CDR3 nucleotides are TGTGCCACCCTCGGGCTAGCGGTCGGGGAGCAGTTCTTC.

In nucleotides, the CDR3 is TGTGCCAGCAGTCCTGGGACTAGCGCACAAGAGACCCAGTACTTC. Protein: CASSPGTSAQETQYF. V usage is TRBV12-3 or TRBV12-4 and J usage is TRBJ2-5; 10 nucleotides match TRBD2. The CDR3 consists of 15 residues. The V segment lost 5 bases and the J segment 2 bases; nucleotides outside the gene matches: 5.

V usage is TRBV7-8 and J usage is TRBJ1-3, with D unclear. The CDR3 loop spans 15 amino acids. V was trimmed by 2 bases and J by 4 bases, leaving 12 bases between them. In germline, CDR1 is SGHVS, CDR2 FQNEAQ. The CDR3 protein is CASSLLMTGGNTIYF. CDR3 bases: TGTGCCAGCAGCTTACTGATGACCGGAGGAAACACCATATATTTT.

This clonotype appeared a few times. The rearrangement uses TRBV7-8 and TRBJ2-6; TRBD2 might be the D (5 bases). V was trimmed by 5 bases and J by 4 bases, leaving 15 bases between them. Looked up from germline, CDR1 is SGHVS and CDR2 is FQNEAQ. CDR3 length equals 16 residues. The CDR3 here is CASSLGLTGGANVLTF. Here the CDR3 DNA reads TGTGCCAGCAGCCTAGGGCTGACGGGAGGGGCCAACGTCCTGACTTTC.

This clonotype appeared many times. The gene calls are TRBV11-3 and TRBJ2-1; 10 bases are a match to TRBD2. V shed 0 bases, J shed 8 bases, and the junction held 4 bases outside the gene matches. CDR3 length: 15 amino acids. Germline CDR1 SGHNT, CDR2 YENEEA. This CDR3 reads CASSLELAGKDEQFF. CDR3 DNA sequence: TGTGCCAGCAGCTTAGAACTAGCGGGAAAAGATGAGCAGTTCTTC.

This clonotype showed up many times. V is TRBV5-1 and J is TRBJ1-5; D ambiguous. The CDR3 extends over 14 amino acids. Germline assignment: CDR1 SGHRS and CDR2 YFSETQ. The V gene lost 3 bases and the J gene lost 7 bases, with 14 bases spanning the gap. This CDR3 reads CASSSDGLGQPQHF. CDR3 DNA sequence: TGCGCCAGCAGCTCGGACGGGCTTGGACAGCCCCAGCATTTT.

This clonotype was recorded a few times. The gene calls are TRBV10-3 and TRBJ1-5; D is unresolved. The V end lost 2 bases, the J end lost 7 bases, and 15 bases lay between the germline ends. From germline, CDR1 is ENHRY and CDR2 SYGVKD. The CDR3 covers 15 residues. The CDR3 nucleotides read TGTGCCATCAGTGAGGGGCAGCGCCTCGGGCAGCCCCAGCATTTT. This sequence encodes CAISEGQRLGQPQHF.

This clonotype was seen many times. The rearrangement uses TRBV5-1 and TRBJ2-2, with D possibly matching TRBD1 (6 bases). The CDR3 spans 13 residues. V was pared by 6 bases and J by 4 bases, with 10 bases between. The V gene's germline CDR1 is SGHRS and CDR2 YFSETQ. Here the CDR3 DNA reads TGCGCCAGCAATCAGGGGACCACCGGGGAGCTGTTTTTT. The encoded protein is CASNQGTTGELFF.

This clonotype showed up many times. This rearrangement joins TRBV9 to TRBJ2-3, with TRBD2 matching over 9 bases. Germline CDR1 reads SGDLS; CDR2 reads YYNGEE. V lost 4 bases and J lost 4; bases outside the gene matches: 10. The CDR3 length is 16 residues. The CDR3 sequence is CASSPSAGGWADTQYF. The CDR3 DNA follows: TGTGCCAGCAGCCCCTCAGCGGGGGGCTGGGCAGATACGCAGTATTTT.

The CDR3 region is CASSTGYYSNQPQHF. The CDR3 DNA is TGTGCCAGCAGCACAGGATATTATAGCAATCAGCCCCAGCATTTT. This chain uses TRBV5-6 with TRBJ1-5; TRBD1 might be the D (5 bases). The CDR3 is 15 residues long. CDR1 SGHDT and CDR2 YYEEEE come from the germline V gene. V was clipped by 4 bases and J by 0 bases, with 11 bases between them.

Many counts were recorded for this clonotype. The rearrangement links TRBV2 to TRBJ2-7; TRBD1 matches 8 bases. Trimming cost V 2 bases and J 3 bases; bases outside gene matches: 6. The CDR3 has 15 residues. Germline V CDR1 and CDR2: SNHLY, FYNNEI. The CDR3 is CASSERQGRLYEQYF. In DNA, the CDR3 is TGTGCCAGCAGTGAACGACAGGGGCGACTCTACGAGCAGTACTTC.

The table lists this clonotype with many counts. J is TRBJ2-1 and V is TRBV12-3 or TRBV12-4, with D unclear. The CDR3 is 14 amino acids. V was trimmed by 2 bases and J by 7 bases, leaving 12 bases between them. For the CDR3, the DNA is TGTGCCAGCAGTTTACGGGCTATCCGAAATGAGCAGTTCTTC. Its translation: CASSLRAIRNEQFF.

This clonotype was counted at least ten times. The junction departs from the called germline gene at one end, perhaps through a read error. The chain recombines TRBV29-1 with TRBJ1-1, with D possibly TRBD1 on 5 matching bases. The CDR3 has 13 amino acids. In germline, CDR1 is SQVTM, CDR2 ANQGSEA. The CDR3 loop reads CSGQQGRNAEAFF. CDR3 DNA: TGCAGCGGTCAGCAGGGTCGGAACGCTGAAGCTTTCTTT.

There are many counts of this clonotype. This sequence joins TRBV4-3 and TRBJ2-4, with D tentatively TRBD1 or TRBD2 (5 bases each). The CDR3 covers 15 residues. The germline gives CDR1 LGHNA, CDR2 YSLEER. Trimming pared 3 bases from V and 3 bases from J, leaving 12 bases between. CDR3 nucleotides: TGCGCCAGCAGCCATGACCGGGGCCTCAAAAACATTCAGTACTTC. It translates to CASSHDRGLKNIQYF.

This sequence joins TRBV7-8 and TRBJ2-5, with D possibly TRBD2 on 5 matching bases. The CDR3 runs to 13 residues. Germline CDR1 and CDR2: SGHVS and FQNEAQ. The V end lost 5 bases, the J end lost 5 bases, and 12 bases lay between the germline ends. The CDR3 loop reads CASSPVGGETQYF. The CDR3 DNA is TGTGCCAGCAGCCCCGTCGGCGGGGAGACCCAGTACTTC.

This clonotype has ten or more counts. The chain uses TRBV6-5 and TRBJ2-4; D remains unclear. The V end was cut by 2 bases, the J end by 0 bases, with 8 bases between. This CDR3 comprises 15 residues. Germline V gene lookup returns CDR1 MNHEY and CDR2 SVGAGI. The CDR3 nucleotides read TGTGCCAGCAGTTACATCGTTTTAGCCAAAAACATTCAGTACTTC. Translation: CASSYIVLAKNIQYF.